This TCR beta chain was obtained from a study of cytotoxic CD8 clonotypes in ibrutinib-treated CLL (dated by TCRdb to the early 2020s). With regard to the full study: The cohort included around 15 treatment-naive and approximately twelve relapsed/refractory patients; 17 to 18 were IGHV unmutated. Partial responses were observed in about 25 patients and complete responses in 2; after a median follow-up of roughly 72 months, remission was maintained in 15 or so patients and progression was observed in approximately twelve. The response samples were drawn at a median of 12 months into treatment, with a range of about 6 to 36 months. Samples averaged approximately 260,000 productive templates and 94,082 productive rearrangements. Of the 70 to 100 people in the trial, about two dozen had longitudinal samples available. Cryopreserved peripheral blood mononuclear cells were obtained before treatment, at response, and at either sustained remission or disease progression. All remission and progressive disease samples were collected while patients were still receiving ibrutinib.

As for this clone: Its antigen target is currently unknown. One base away there is no much larger clone; base qualities are not given.

Each clonotype received, on average, about 10x coverage in deep resolution sequencing performed on a MiSeq, where the target depth lay between 1 in 1 million and 1 in 200,000 T cells. TCR beta libraries were generated with the immunoSEQ hsTCRB Kit. As for how the authors treated the data: ImmunoSEQ Data Assistant and ImmunoSEQ Analyzer were used for data analysis, and V, D and J genes were assigned according to IMGT definitions. Clonality, with values ranging from 0 to 1, was calculated as one minus the normalized Shannon entropy of productive rearrangement frequencies. Only overrepresented clonotypes making up at least 0.05% of each patient's repertoire were included in the public clonotype analysis. Thirteen age-matched healthy donor repertoires from immuneACCESS served as clonality controls. TCRdb took this table from immuneACCESS and kept in-frame rearrangements with V and J called. Such tables lack part of the clones; where checked against another copy, unresolved V genes explain under half of the gap, and the rest is unexplained. V and J calls and clone size are given by that table; D and trimming were obtained from the DNA. This sample lists 150,000 to 200,000 clones; roughly four fifths were detected once. The ten biggest clones cover about 4.5% of the sample.

Overall study outcomes, separate from this receptor: Sustained-remission and progressing patients did not have matched sampling times, and lymph node repertoires were not examined. Baseline clonality exceeded that of age-matched healthy donors and correlated strongly with circulating CD8+ T-cell counts. An increase in clonality was observed at ibrutinib response, with clonality remaining stable during sustained remission and falling back toward baseline at progression. Public clonotypes were rare and either shrank or stayed stable during treatment, and the rise in clonality at ibrutinib response reflected expansion of private clonotypes.

The sample's time point, from its label and the paper: approximately 25 months on ibrutinib. For TCR beta library preparation, approximately 2 micrograms of genomic DNA were isolated from cryopreserved PBMCs. Longitudinal blood samples from CLL patients receiving ibrutinib monotherapy were subjected to high-throughput TCR beta sequencing. The patients took part in an open-label, single-center phase 2 trial of ibrutinib monotherapy. CDR1 and CDR2 are read off the germline V gene as SGHRS and YFSETQ. The CDR3 numbers 13 residues from cysteine through phenylalanine. Only the CDR3 part of the read is kept: 39 bases, read in frame from the first base. V sheds 4 bases and J sheds 4 bases, leaving 11 bases between their ends.

The sequenced sample was PBMCs, obtained after 24 months of ibrutinib treatment. The sequence was collected from a human donor with chronic lymphocytic leukemia. Rearrangement joined TRBV5-1 to TRBJ1-1; the D gene is perhaps TRBD1, from 6 matching bases. The CDR3 amino acid sequence is: CASSSEGGTEAFF. The DNA reads as follows: TGCGCCAGCAGCAGCGAAGGGGGCACTGAAGCTTTCTTT.